Presented here are 5 T cell receptor beta chains from one specimen sequenced in a study of cytomegalovirus exposure and HLA in healthy donors. The assay was immunoSEQ multiplex PCR, and TCRdb's table has in-frame clones only and misses some. Altogether about 150,000 clones are present, about 86% being singletons, with the ten largest covering around 2.1%. The sample consisted of PBMCs. The receptors stem from a human donor in good health.

DNA of the CDR3: TGCGCCAGCAGCCAAGCCGCAGGGGACTATGGCTACACCTTC. Translated, it gives CASSQAAGDYGYTF. This chain connects TRBV4-3 to TRBJ1-2; perhaps TRBD1 as D (6 bases). The ends were cut back, 1 base at V and 3 bases at J, with 9 bases in the middle. The CDR3 consists of 14 residues. Germline CDR1 and CDR2: LGHNA and YSLEER.

The gene calls are TRBV5-1 and TRBJ1-5; 8 bases are shared with TRBD1. The CDR3 runs to 16 residues. V trimming: 4 bases; J trimming: 2 bases; junction bases outside the gene matches: 8. Germline CDR1 is SGHRS and CDR2 is YFSETQ. The CDR3 sequence is CASSLSPGQGNQPQHF. CDR3 in DNA: TGCGCCAGCAGCCTGAGTCCGGGACAGGGCAATCAGCCCCAGCATTTT.

CDR3: CASREGAAGNTIYF. DNA of the CDR3: TGTGCCAGCAGGGAGGGGGCGGCTGGAAACACCATATATTTT. The chain joins TRBV28 to TRBJ1-3, with 7 bases identical to TRBD1. The CDR3 is 14 residues long. Per the germline V gene, CDR1 is MDHEN and CDR2 is SYDVKM. The ends lost 6 bases at V and 2 bases at J; junction bases unmatched: 4.

This chain joins TRBV11-2 and TRBJ1-1, with 7 bases fitting TRBD1. J was trimmed by 6 bases and V by 5 bases; bases with no gene match: 9. The CDR3 length is 14 residues. Looked up from germline, CDR1 is SGHAT and CDR2 is FQNNGV. The CDR3 bases are TGTGCCAGCAGCAGACAGGGTCATGTTTCTGAAGCTTTCTTT. It yields the protein CASSRQGHVSEAFF.

V and J are TRBV11-2 and TRBJ2-3, with D unresolved. V was clipped by 0 bases and J by 6 bases, with 7 bases between them. Per the germline V gene, CDR1 is SGHAT and CDR2 is FQNNGV. The CDR3 contains 13 residues. CDR3 in amino acids: CASSLERLDTQYF. Written as DNA, the CDR3 is TGTGCCAGCAGCTTAGAAAGACTGGATACGCAGTATTTT. The whole variable domain, filled in from reference TRBV11-2 and TRBJ2-3, reads EAGVAQSPRYKIIEKRQSVAFWCNPISGHATLYWYQQILGQGPKLLIQFQNNGVVDDSQLPKDRFSAERLKGVDSTLKIQPAKLEDSAVYLCASSLERLDTQYFGPGTRLTVL.